The rows below give T cell receptor beta chains drawn from one sample of a study of T cells in Graves' hyperthyroidism and ophthalmopathy. TCRdb independently ran MiXCR on the multiplex PCR reads; one entry per CDR3 protein. The sample includes 500,000 to 600,000 distinct CDR3 sequences, 40% to 55% of them seen just once. Sample: peripheral blood or thyroid tissue (not recorded which). These receptors all come from an adult woman with Graves' disease, either hyperthyroidism or ophthalmopathy (not recorded which). The CDR3 runs from the conserved cysteine through the conserved F or W. Only part of the rows carry a size: once, few, many, or a class if the clone is expanded.

V gene	clone size	J gene	CDR3 protein
TRBV30	few	TRBJ2-7	CAWSVRLSYEQYF
TRBV18	-	TRBJ2-7	CASSPGPNEQYF
TRBV2	many	TRBJ2-6	CASRNSGANVLTF
TRBV20-1	many	TRBJ2-2	CSARHFAVNTGELFF
TRBV6-1	-	TRBJ1-5	CASSPMGRISNQPQHF
TRBV6-5	-	TRBJ2-3	CASEGLHTQYF
TRBV7-8	many	TRBJ1-4	CASSDRVSEKLFF
TRBV15	-	TRBJ1-3	CATSTRDRANTIYF
TRBV6-4	-	TRBJ1-1	CASSDRGLEAFF
TRBV10-3	-	TRBJ2-5	CAISDTGRPVETQYF
TRBV7-9	-	TRBJ2-2	CASKRPSAGELFF
TRBV20-1	-	TRBJ1-4	CSAQDSAANEKLFF
TRBV7-2	-	TRBJ2-1	CASSLGTHPGNEQFF
TRBV4-1	-	TRBJ1-3	CASSQPRSVGNTIFF
TRBV25-1	many	TRBJ1-2	CASTGDEVGYTF
TRBV2	-	TRBJ2-7	CASSEGTGGRSYEQYF
TRBV14	-	TRBJ2-6	CASSRTGTGRIRANVLTF
TRBV29-1	few	TRBJ2-2	CSVAPSGNTGELFF
TRBV7-9	-	TRBJ2-7	CASSLTSGGIYEQYF
TRBV5-4	-	TRBJ2-5	CASSLRIQETQYF
TRBV11-2	-	TRBJ2-3	CASTPDFVDTQYF
TRBV14	-	TRBJ2-1	CASSLLGTDNEQFF
TRBV12-3/TRBV12-4	many	TRBJ1-1	CASRRRELNTEAFF
TRBV7-2	many	TRBJ2-5	CASSFGRVETQYF
TRBV6-2/TRBV6-3	-	TRBJ1-1	CASSEGRTNTEAFF
TRBV5-1	-	TRBJ2-2	CASSLGVSGVNTGELFF
TRBV15	-	TRBJ1-5	CATSPTGTGNQPQHF
TRBV10-3	many	TRBJ2-7	CATKGTDYEQYF
TRBV7-2	many	TRBJ1-2	CASSWGPTLAYGYTF
TRBV2	many	TRBJ1-5	CASKPDRGSNQPQHF
TRBV28	many	TRBJ1-2	CASSFGTANYGYTF
TRBV5-1	-	TRBJ1-6	CASKAGTGPGVNSPLHF
TRBV5-1	many	TRBJ2-2	CASSWVAGDPNTGELFF
TRBV7-8	-	TRBJ2-1	CASSRDRGKQFF
TRBV9	once	TRBJ1-3	CASSATAGQGNTIYF
TRBV5-5	many	TRBJ2-5	CASAYRGAGEETQYF
TRBV6-6	few	TRBJ1-2	CASRGLDYGYTF
TRBV7-3	-	TRBJ1-2	CASSEGNRGLGYTF
TRBV4-1	many	TRBJ1-5	CASSQLGLNQPQHF
TRBV7-2	-	TRBJ1-1	CASSFWDSMNTEAFF
TRBV7-2	many	TRBJ1-4	CASSWGTAIGGEKLFF
TRBV10-3	-	TRBJ1-5	CAISDTGQPQHF
TRBV12-3/TRBV12-4	few	TRBJ2-5	CASSWPGLAGSPQETQYF
TRBV20-1	many	TRBJ2-5	CSAGATGYQETQYF
TRBV9	-	TRBJ1-5	CASSPGQPEEPQHF
TRBV6-4	-	TRBJ1-5	CASPRDRGNQPQHF
TRBV5-5	many	TRBJ1-5	CASGGRDQPQHF
TRBV11-1	-	TRBJ1-6	CASSRMGQVNSPLHF
TRBV6-5	many	TRBJ2-2	CASSYTFHRGGGELFF
TRBV3-1	-	TRBJ1-4	CASSPRPEELFF
TRBV9	-	TRBJ1-1	CASSAGTGGSNTEAFF
TRBV7-1	-	TRBJ2-5	CASSSPRGQAGEETQYF
TRBV2	-	TRBJ2-7	CASSASGTGIYEQYF
TRBV10-3	many	TRBJ2-2	CAIRDRDSNTGELFF
TRBV20-1	once	TRBJ2-5	CSARAPQLRKETQYF
TRBV10-3	-	TRBJ1-2	CAIKKEASQVYGYTF
TRBV5-1	many	TRBJ2-7	CASSRRGQFADYEQYF
TRBV29-1	-	TRBJ1-1	CSGGAGGTEAFF
TRBV29-1	few	TRBJ1-2	CSVGGQGAVEANYGYTF
TRBV20-1	many	TRBJ1-2	CSARTAGDYGYTF